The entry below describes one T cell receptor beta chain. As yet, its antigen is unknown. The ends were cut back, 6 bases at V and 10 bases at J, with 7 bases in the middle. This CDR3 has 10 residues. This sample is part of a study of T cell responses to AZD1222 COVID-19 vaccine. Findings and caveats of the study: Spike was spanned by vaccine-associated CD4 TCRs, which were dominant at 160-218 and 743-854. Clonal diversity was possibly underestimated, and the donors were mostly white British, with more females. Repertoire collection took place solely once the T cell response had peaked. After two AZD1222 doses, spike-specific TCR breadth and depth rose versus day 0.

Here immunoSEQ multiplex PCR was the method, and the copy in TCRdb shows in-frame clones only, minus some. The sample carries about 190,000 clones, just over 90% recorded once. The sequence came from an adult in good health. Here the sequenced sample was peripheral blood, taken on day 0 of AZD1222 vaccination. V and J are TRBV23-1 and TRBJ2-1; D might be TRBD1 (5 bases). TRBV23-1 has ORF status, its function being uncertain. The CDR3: CASRTAEQFF. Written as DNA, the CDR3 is TGCGCCAGCAGGACAGCCGAGCAGTTCTTC.